The 8 T cell receptor beta chains listed next were all sequenced from one sample in a study of cytomegalovirus exposure and HLA in healthy donors. The PCR had 60 Vbeta and 13 Jbeta primers. Profiled with immunoSEQ multiplex PCR; TCRdb holds only in-frame clones, not every one. The profile shows 85,000 to 90,000 clones, about nine tenths of them singletons. The specimen was PBMCs. The receptors were sampled from a man younger than 35 in good health and CMV-seronegative.

This sequence joins TRBV27 and TRBJ2-7, with 10 bases that match TRBD2. Per the germline V gene, CDR1 is MNHEY and CDR2 is SMNVEV (reference sequence). J lost 3 bases, V lost 4 bases, and 15 bases had no gene match. This CDR3 comprises 18 residues. This CDR3 is CASSWVGPSGRRHYEQYF. In DNA form, the CDR3 reads TGTGCCAGCAGTTGGGTGGGACCTAGCGGGAGACGCCACTACGAGCAGTACTTC.

This sequence joins TRBV5-1 and TRBJ2-4; 12 bases align to TRBD2. Trimming removed 1 base from V and 9 bases from J; junction bases left unmatched: 8. CDR1 is SGHRS and CDR2 is YFSETQ in the germline V gene. This CDR3 contains 16 residues. The CDR3 DNA follows: TGCGCCAGCAGCTTGTTGGGCCTAGCGGGAGGGGGCATTCAGTACTTC. This sequence encodes CASSLLGLAGGGIQYF. Full variable domain (rest looked up from reference TRBV5-1 and TRBJ2-4): KAGVTQTPRYLIKTRGQQVTLSCSPISGHRSVSWYQQTPGQGLQFLFEYFSETQRNKGNFPGRFSGRQFSNSRSEMNVSTLELGDSALYLCASSLLGLAGGGIQYFGAGTRLSVL.

The rearrangement links TRBV6-1 to TRBJ2-5; tentatively, D is TRBD2 (7 bases). The CDR3 runs to 15 residues. V was trimmed by 7 bases and J by 2 bases, leaving 17 bases between them. Germline V CDR1 and CDR2: MNHNS, SASEGT. The CDR3 nucleotides are TGTGCCAGCAAGAACGGGGGGCGCGGGCAAGAGACCCAGTACTTC. It is translated as CASKNGGRGQETQYF.

V usage is TRBV28 and J usage is TRBJ1-5; D is unclear. This CDR3 spans 13 amino acids. Germline loops: CDR1 MDHEN, CDR2 SYDVKM. The germline V and J ends were trimmed by 3 bases and 7 bases, with 10 bases remaining between them. CDR3 protein: CASSFDKVQPQHF. CDR3 nucleotide sequence: TGTGCCAGCAGTTTCGACAAGGTACAGCCCCAGCATTTT.

The chain has TRBV15 and TRBJ2-1; a possible D gene is TRBD2 (6 bases). Looked up from germline, CDR1 is LNHNV and CDR2 is YYDKDF (reference sequence). The germline V and J ends were trimmed by 3 bases and 4 bases, with 10 bases remaining between them. This CDR3 has 14 residues. In DNA form, the CDR3 reads TGTGCCACCAGCAGGGGGGGACTGTACAATGAGCAGTTCTTC. Its protein product is CATSRGGLYNEQFF. The variable domain in full, with the rest retrieved from reference TRBV15 and TRBJ2-1, is DAMVIQNPRYQVTQFGKPVTLSCSQTLNHNVMYWYQQKSSQAPKLLFHYYDKDFNNEADTPDNFQSRRPNTSFCFLDIRSPGLGDTAMYLCATSRGGLYNEQFFGPGTRLTVL.

The chain uses TRBV11-1 and TRBJ2-5; maybe TRBD1 (5 bases). There are 14 residues in the CDR3. The ends were cut back, 1 base at V and 5 bases at J, with 11 bases in the middle. Germline CDR1 SGHAT, CDR2 FQDESV (reference sequence). The CDR3 coding sequence is TGTGCCAGCAGCTTAGTTCGTAACAGGGAGACCCAGTACTTC. Encoded protein: CASSLVRNRETQYF.

This chain joins TRBV7-8 and TRBJ2-7; the match to TRBD2 covers 12 bases. This CDR3 is 16 amino acids long. Trimming cost V 3 bases and J 5 bases; bases outside gene matches: 8. Germline V gene lookup returns CDR1 SGHVS and CDR2 FQNEAQ. CDR3 protein: CASSFLAGGPIDEQYF. In DNA form, the CDR3 reads TGTGCCAGCAGCTTTCTAGCGGGAGGGCCTATAGACGAGCAGTACTTC. The complete variable domain, with remaining parts taken from reference TRBV7-8 and TRBJ2-7, reads GAGVSQSPRYKVAKRGQDVALRCDPISGHVSLFWYQQALGQGPEFLTYFQNEAQLDKSGLPSDRFFAERPEGSVSTLKIQRTQQEDSAVYLCASSFLAGGPIDEQYFGPGTRLTVT.

This chain connects TRBV6-1 to TRBJ1-5, with 9 bases fitting TRBD1. Germline values: CDR1 MNHNS, CDR2 SASEGT. The CDR3 has 15 residues. With 8 bases clipped from V and 3 bases from J, the junction kept 8 bases outside the gene matches. CDR3: CASGGTGRPNQPQHF. CDR3 bases: TGTGCCAGCGGAGGGACAGGGAGGCCCAATCAGCCCCAGCATTTT.